This TCR beta chain was recovered during a study of CD8 T cells in Susac syndrome. The authors reverse transcribed about 0.45 to 1 ug RNA with random hexamers. MiXCR, run by TCRdb on the immunoSEQ multiplex PCR reads, gives a single entry per CDR3 protein. The table records some 180,000 distinct CDR3 sequences, about 91% of them present only once. Germline-derived CDR1 and CDR2 are SGHRS and YFSETQ. CDR3 length equals 13 residues. Trimming cost V 0 bases and J 8 bases, with 11 bases left between them. The chain links TRBV5-1 to TRBJ1-2; no definite D call. The source is a human donor with Susac syndrome. Sequencing input: CD4+ T cells from PBMCs. The CDR3 region has the DNA TGCGCCAGCAGCTTGGCCGGGGTGCGGGGCTACACCTTC. Translation gives CASSLAGVRGYTF.